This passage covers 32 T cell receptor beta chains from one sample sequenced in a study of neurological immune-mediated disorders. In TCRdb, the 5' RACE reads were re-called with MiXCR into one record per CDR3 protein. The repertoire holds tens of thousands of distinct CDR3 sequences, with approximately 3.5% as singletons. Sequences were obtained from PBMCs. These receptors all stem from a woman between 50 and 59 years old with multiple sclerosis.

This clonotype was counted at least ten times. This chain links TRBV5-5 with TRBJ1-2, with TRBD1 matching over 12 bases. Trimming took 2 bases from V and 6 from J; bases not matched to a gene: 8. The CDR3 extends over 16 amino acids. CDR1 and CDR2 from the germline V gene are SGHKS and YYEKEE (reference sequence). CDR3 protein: CASSFGLGQGAHGYTF. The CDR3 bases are TGTGCCAGCAGCTTTGGATTGGGACAGGGGGCGCATGGCTACACCTTC.

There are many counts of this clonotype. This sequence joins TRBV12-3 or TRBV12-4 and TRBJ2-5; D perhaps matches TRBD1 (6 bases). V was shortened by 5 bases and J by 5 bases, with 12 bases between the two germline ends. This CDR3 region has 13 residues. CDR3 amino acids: CASSKTGRETQYF. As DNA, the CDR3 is TGTGCCAGCAGTAAGACAGGTCGGGAGACCCAGTACTTC.

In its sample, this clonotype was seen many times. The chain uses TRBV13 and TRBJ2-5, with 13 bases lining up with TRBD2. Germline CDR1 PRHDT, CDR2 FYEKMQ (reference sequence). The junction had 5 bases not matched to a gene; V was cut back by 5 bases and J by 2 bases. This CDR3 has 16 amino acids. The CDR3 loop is CASSHGTSGTQETQYF. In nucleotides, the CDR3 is TGTGCCAGCAGCCACGGGACTAGCGGGACTCAAGAGACCCAGTACTTC.

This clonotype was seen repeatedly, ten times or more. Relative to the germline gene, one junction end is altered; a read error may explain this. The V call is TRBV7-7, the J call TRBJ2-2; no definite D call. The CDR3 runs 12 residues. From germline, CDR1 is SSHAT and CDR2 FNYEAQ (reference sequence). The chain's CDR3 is CASNSGSGELFF. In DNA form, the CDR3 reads TGTGCTAGCAATAGTGGTTCCGGGGAGCTGTTTTTT.

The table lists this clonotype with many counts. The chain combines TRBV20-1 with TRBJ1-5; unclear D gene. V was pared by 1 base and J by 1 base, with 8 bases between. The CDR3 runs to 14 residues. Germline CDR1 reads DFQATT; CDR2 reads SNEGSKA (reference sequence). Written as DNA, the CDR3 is TGCAGTGCTAGAGCCGGCGGGAGCAATCAGCCCCAGCATTTT. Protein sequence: CSARAGGSNQPQHF.

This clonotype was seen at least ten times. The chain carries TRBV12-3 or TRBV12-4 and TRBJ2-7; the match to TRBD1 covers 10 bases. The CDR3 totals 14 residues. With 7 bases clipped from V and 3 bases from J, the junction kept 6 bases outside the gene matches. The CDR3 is CASTPGQGFYEQYF. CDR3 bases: TGTGCCAGCACTCCGGGACAGGGGTTCTACGAGCAGTACTTC.

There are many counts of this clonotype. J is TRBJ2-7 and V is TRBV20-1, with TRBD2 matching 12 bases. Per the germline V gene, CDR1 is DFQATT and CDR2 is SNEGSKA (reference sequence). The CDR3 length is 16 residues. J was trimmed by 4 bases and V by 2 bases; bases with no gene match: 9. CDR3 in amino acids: CSARPQTSGGLYEQYF. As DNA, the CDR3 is TGCAGTGCTAGACCCCAGACTAGCGGGGGACTTTACGAGCAGTACTTC.

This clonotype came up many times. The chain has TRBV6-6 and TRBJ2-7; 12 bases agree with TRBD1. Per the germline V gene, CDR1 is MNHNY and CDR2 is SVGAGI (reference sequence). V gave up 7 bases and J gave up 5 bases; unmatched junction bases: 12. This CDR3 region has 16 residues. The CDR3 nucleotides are TGTGCCAGCACCCCTCAAGGGGGGACAGGGGGCCACGAGCAGTACTTC. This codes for CASTPQGGTGGHEQYF.

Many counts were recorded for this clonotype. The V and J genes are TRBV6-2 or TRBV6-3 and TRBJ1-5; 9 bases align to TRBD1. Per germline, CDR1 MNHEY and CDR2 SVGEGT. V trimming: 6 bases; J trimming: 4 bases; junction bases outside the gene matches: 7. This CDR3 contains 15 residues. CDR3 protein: CASRLRTGANQPQHF. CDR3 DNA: TGTGCCAGCAGACTCCGGACAGGGGCGAATCAGCCCCAGCATTTT.

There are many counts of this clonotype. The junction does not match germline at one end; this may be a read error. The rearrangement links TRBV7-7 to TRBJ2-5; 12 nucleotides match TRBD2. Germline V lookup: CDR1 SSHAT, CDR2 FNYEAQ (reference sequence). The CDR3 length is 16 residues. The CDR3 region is CASSPRTSGAQETQYF. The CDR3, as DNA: TGTGCTAGCAGCCCGAGGACTAGCGGGGCTCAAGAGACCCAGTACTTC.

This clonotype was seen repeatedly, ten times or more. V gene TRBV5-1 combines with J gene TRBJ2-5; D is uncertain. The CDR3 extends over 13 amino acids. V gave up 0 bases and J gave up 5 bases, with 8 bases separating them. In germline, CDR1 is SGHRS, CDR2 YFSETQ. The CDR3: CASSLAGTETQYF. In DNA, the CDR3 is TGCGCCAGCAGCTTGGCCGGTACGGAGACCCAGTACTTC.

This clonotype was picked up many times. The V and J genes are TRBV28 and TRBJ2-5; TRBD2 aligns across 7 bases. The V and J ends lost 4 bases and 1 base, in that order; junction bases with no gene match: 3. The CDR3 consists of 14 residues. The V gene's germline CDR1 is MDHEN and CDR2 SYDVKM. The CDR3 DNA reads TGTGCCAGCAGTTCTCGGGAGGTCCAAGAGACCCAGTACTTC. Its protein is CASSSREVQETQYF.

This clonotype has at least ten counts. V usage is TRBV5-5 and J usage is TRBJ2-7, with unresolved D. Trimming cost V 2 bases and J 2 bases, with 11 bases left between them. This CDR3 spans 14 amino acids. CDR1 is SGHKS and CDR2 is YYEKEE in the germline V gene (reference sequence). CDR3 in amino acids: CASSLLIETYEQYF. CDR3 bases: TGTGCCAGCAGCTTACTGATAGAGACCTACGAGCAGTACTTC. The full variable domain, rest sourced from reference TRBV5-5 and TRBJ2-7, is DAGVTQSPTHLIKTRGQQVTLRCSPISGHKSVSWYQQVLGQGPQFIFQYYEKEERGRGNFPDRFSARQFPNYSSELNVNALLLGDSALYLCASSLLIETYEQYFGPGTRLTVT.

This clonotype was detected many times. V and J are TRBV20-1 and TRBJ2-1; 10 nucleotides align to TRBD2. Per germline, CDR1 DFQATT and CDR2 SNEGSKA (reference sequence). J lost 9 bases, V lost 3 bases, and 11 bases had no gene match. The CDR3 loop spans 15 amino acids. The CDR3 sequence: CSASRPGLAESEQFF. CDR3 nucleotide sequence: TGCAGTGCTAGTCGACCCGGACTAGCGGAGAGTGAGCAGTTCTTC.

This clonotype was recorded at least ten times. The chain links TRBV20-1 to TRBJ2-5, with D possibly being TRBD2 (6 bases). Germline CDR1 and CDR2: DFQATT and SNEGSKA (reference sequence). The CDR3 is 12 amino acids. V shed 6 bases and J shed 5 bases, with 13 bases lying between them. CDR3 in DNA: TGCAGTGCACCGGCGGGACGTGAGACCCAGTACTTC. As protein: CSAPAGRETQYF.

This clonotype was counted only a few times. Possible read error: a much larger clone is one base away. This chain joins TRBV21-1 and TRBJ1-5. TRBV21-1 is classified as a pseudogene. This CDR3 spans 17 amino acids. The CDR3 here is CASSKVSQVLSNQHQHF. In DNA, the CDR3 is TGTGCCAGCAGCAAAGTCTCCCAGGTCCTTAGCAATCAGCACCAGCATTTT.

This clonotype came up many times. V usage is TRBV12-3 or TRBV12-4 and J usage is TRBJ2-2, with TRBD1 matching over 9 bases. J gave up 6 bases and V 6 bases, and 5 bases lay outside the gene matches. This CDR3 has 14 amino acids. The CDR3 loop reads CASSLRQGAGELFF. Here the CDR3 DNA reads TGTGCCAGCAGCCTTCGACAGGGGGCCGGGGAGCTGTTTTTT.

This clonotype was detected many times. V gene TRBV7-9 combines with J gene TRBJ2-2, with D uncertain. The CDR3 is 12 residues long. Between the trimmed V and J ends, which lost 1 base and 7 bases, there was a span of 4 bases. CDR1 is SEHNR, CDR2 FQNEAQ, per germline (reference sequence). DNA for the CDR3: TGTGCCAGCAGCTTAGTTGGCGGGGAGCTGTTTTTT. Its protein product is CASSLVGGELFF.

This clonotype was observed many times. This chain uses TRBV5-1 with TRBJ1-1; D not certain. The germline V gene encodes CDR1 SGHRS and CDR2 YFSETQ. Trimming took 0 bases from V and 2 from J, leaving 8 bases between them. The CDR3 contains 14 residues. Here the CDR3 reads CASSLGQDNTEAFF. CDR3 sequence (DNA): TGCGCCAGCAGCTTGGGACAAGATAACACTGAAGCTTTCTTT.

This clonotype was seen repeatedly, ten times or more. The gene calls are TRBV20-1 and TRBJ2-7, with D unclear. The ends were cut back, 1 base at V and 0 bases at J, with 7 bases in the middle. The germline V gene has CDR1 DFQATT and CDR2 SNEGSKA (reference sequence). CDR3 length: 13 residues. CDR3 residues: CSARGPDSYEQYF. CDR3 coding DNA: TGCAGTGCTAGAGGACCGGACTCCTACGAGCAGTACTTC.

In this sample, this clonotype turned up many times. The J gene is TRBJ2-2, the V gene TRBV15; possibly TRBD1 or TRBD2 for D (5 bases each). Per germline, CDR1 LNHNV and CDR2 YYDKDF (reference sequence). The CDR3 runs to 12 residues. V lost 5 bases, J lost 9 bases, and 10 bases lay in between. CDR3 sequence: CATSEGHRELFF. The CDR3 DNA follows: TGTGCCACCAGCGAGGGGCACCGGGAGCTGTTTTTT. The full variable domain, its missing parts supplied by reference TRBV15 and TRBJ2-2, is DAMVIQNPRYQVTQFGKPVTLSCSQTLNHNVMYWYQQKSSQAPKLLFHYYDKDFNNEADTPDNFQSRRPNTSFCFLDIRSPGLGDTAMYLCATSEGHRELFFGEGSRLTVL.

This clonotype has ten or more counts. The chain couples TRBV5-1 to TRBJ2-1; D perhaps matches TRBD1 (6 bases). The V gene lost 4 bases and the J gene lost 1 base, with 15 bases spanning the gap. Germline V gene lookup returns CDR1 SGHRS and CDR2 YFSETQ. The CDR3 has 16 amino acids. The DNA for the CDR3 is TGCGCCAGCAGCGAGAACGCAGGGGTGTCCTACAATGAGCAGTTCTTC. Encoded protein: CASSENAGVSYNEQFF. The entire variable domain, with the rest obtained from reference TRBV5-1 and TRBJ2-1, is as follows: KAGVTQTPRYLIKTRGQQVTLSCSPISGHRSVSWYQQTPGQGLQFLFEYFSETQRNKGNFPGRFSGRQFSNSRSEMNVSTLELGDSALYLCASSENAGVSYNEQFFGPGTRLTVL.

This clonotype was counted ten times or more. In nucleotides, the CDR3 is TGCAGTGCTAGAGCACAGGGGGCAAGCACTGAAGCTTTCTTT. Encoded protein: CSARAQGASTEAFF. The genes are TRBV20-1 and TRBJ1-1; 9 positions match TRBD1. In germline, CDR1 is DFQATT, CDR2 SNEGSKA (reference sequence). V lost 1 base, J lost 4 bases, and 4 bases stayed unmatched. The CDR3 length is 14 residues.

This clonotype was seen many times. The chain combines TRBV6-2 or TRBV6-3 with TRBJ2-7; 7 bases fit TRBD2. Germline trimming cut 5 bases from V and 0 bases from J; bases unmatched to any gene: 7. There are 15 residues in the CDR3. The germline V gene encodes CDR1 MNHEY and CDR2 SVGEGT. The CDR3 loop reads CASSRRGGFSYEQYF. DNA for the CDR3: TGTGCCAGCAGTCGACGCGGGGGTTTCTCCTACGAGCAGTACTTC.

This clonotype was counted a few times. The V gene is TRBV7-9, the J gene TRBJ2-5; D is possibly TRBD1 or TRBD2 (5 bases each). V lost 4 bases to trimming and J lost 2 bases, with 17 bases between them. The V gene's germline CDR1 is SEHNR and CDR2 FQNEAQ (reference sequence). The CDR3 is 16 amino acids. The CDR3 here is CASSSPAGAVQETQYF. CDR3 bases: TGTGCCAGCAGCTCCCCCGCCGGGGCTGTACAAGAGACCCAGTACTTC.

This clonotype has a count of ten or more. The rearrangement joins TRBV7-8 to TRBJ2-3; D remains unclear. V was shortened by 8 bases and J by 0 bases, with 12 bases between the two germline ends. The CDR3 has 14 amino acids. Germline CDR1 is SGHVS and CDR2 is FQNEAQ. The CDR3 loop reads CASGYRLSTDTQYF. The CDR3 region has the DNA TGTGCCAGCGGCTATAGACTCAGCACAGATACGCAGTATTTT.

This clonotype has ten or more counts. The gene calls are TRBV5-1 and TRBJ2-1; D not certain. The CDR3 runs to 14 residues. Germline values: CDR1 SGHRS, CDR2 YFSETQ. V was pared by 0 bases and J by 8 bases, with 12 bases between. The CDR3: CASSLDPGKDEQFF. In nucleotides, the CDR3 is TGCGCCAGCAGCTTGGATCCGGGTAAGGATGAGCAGTTCTTC. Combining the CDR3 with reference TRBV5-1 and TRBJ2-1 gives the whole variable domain KAGVTQTPRYLIKTRGQQVTLSCSPISGHRSVSWYQQTPGQGLQFLFEYFSETQRNKGNFPGRFSGRQFSNSRSEMNVSTLELGDSALYLCASSLDPGKDEQFFGPGTRLTVL.

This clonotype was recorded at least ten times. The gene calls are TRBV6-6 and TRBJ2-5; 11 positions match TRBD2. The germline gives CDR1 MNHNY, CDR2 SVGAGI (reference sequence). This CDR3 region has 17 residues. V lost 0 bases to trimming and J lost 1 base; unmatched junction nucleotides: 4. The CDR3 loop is CASSYSPSGGRQETQYF. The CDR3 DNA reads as TGTGCCAGCAGTTACTCTCCTAGCGGGGGGCGCCAAGAGACCCAGTACTTC.

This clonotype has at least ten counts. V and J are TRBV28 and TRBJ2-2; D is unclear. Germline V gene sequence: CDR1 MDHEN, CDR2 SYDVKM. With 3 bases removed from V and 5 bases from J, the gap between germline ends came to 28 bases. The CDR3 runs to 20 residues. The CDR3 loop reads CASSFSPHIDSTLQTGELFF. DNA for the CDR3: TGTGCCAGCAGTTTCTCCCCCCATATTGACTCAACCTTGCAAACCGGGGAGCTGTTTTTT.

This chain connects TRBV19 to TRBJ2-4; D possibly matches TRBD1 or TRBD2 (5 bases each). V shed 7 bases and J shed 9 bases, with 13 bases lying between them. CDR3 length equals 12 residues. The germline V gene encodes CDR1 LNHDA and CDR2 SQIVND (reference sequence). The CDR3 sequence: CASIGARSIQYF. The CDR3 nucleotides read TGTGCCAGTATCGGGGCAAGAAGCATTCAGTACTTC.

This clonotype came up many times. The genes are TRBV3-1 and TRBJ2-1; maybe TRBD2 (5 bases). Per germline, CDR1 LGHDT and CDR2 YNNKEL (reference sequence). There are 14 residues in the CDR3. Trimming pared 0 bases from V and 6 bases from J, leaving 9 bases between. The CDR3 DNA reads TGTGCCAGCAGCCAAGAGAGGCGGGTCAATGAGCAGTTCTTC. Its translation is CASSQERRVNEQFF.

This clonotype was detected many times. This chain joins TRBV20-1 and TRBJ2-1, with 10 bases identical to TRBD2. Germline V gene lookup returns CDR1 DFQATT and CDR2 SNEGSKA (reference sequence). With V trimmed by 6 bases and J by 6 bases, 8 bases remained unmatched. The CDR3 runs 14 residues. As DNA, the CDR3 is TGCAGTGCCACCGGGACTAGCGACATCAATGAGCAGTTCTTC. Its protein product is CSATGTSDINEQFF.